This is a list of T cell receptor beta chains from one sample in a study of T cell changes during pregnancy in multiple sclerosis. Assay used: immunoSEQ multiplex PCR; TCRdb lists only in-frame clones, some missing. The profile shows approximately 51,000 clones, 85% to 95% of them singletons. The sample consisted of CD4+ T cells from peripheral blood mononuclear cells, taken in the second trimester of pregnancy. These receptors came from a female donor with multiple sclerosis, enrolled in a pregnancy study. Each CDR3 is given with its conserved first and last residue. D genes are given only for firm matches. Part of the rows lack a size; the others show once, few, many or a class for expanded clones.

clone_size | j_call | v_call | d_call | cdr3_nt | cdr3_aa
once | TRBJ2-1 | TRBV7-9 | TRBD2 | TGTGCCAGCAGCCTCCTCGGGGGGGGGTGGGATGAGCAGTTCTTC | CASSLLGGGWDEQFF
- | TRBJ2-4 | TRBV5-1 | - | TGCGCCAGCAGCTTCGAAAACATTCAGTACTTC | CASSFENIQYF
- | TRBJ2-1 | TRBV7-9 | TRBD2 | TGTGCCAGCAGCTTAACTAGCGGGGGGTTCTCCTACAATGAGCAGTTCTTC | CASSLTSGGFSYNEQFF
- | TRBJ1-1 | TRBV5-5 | TRBD1 | TGTGCCAGCAGCTTGGCCCCAGGGGGCGCGAGGACTGAAGCTTTCTTT | CASSLAPGGARTEAFF
- | TRBJ1-1 | TRBV5-1 | - | TGCGCCAGCAGCTTGGGCCCGACAGGGAACACTGAAGCTTTCTTT | CASSLGPTGNTEAFF
- | TRBJ2-2 | TRBV18 | - | TGTGCCAGCTCACGGGGACAGAACACCGGGGAGCTGTTTTTT | CASSRGQNTGELFF
- | TRBJ2-2 | TRBV7-2 | - | TGTGCCATTTCCGACCGACGGAAGGCAGGGCGGGGCACCGGGGAGCTGTTTTTT | CAISDRRKAGRGTGELFF
- | TRBJ2-3 | TRBV7-9 | TRBD2 | TGTGCCAGCAGCTTCCACCGACTAGCGGGGGTTAGCACAGATACGCAGTATTTT | CASSFHRLAGVSTDTQYF
- | TRBJ1-6 | TRBV7-3 | TRBD1 | TGTGCCAGCAGTCACACAGGGGACTATAATTCACCCCTCCACTTT | CASSHTGDYNSPLHF
- | TRBJ2-1 | TRBV16 | - | TGTGCCAGCAGCCAATGGGCCGCTAATGAGCAGTTCTTC | CASSQWAANEQFF
- | TRBJ2-3 | TRBV5-4 | - | TGTGCCAGCAGCGATCCGGGAACAGATACGCAGTATTTT | CASSDPGTDTQYF
- | TRBJ2-7 | TRBV18 | - | TGTGCCAGCTCTCTGACAGAGAAGCCCTACGAGCAGTACTTC | CASSLTEKPYEQYF
- | TRBJ2-3 | TRBV19 | - | TGTGCCAGTAGTATGGCCCTGTCTGGGGGCACGCAGTATTTT | CASSMALSGGTQYF
- | TRBJ1-1 | TRBV7-6 | TRBD1 | TGTGCCAGCAGCTTAGAGGACAGGACGAACACTGAAGCTTTCTTT | CASSLEDRTNTEAFF
- | TRBJ2-7 | TRBV2 | TRBD2 | TGTGCCAGCAGTGGGGGAGGGGTTACCGCCTACGAGCAGTACTTC | CASSGGGVTAYEQYF
- | TRBJ2-4 | TRBV6-4 | TRBD2 | TGTGCCCCCAGGAAACTAGCGGGGGGGGTCATTCAGTACTTC | CAPRKLAGGVIQYF
once | TRBJ1-2 | TRBV19 | - | TGTGCCAGTAGTGTTACAGGCTATGGCTACACCTTC | CASSVTGYGYTF
- | TRBJ2-3 | TRBV7-3 | - | TGTGCCAGCAGCTTAGGCCACACAGATACGCAGTATTTT | CASSLGHTDTQYF
- | TRBJ2-1 | TRBV5-8 | TRBD2 | TGTGCCAGCAGCTTAGCGGGGAGTTACAATGAGCAGTTCTTC | CASSLAGSYNEQFF
- | TRBJ2-1 | TRBV7-9 | TRBD2 | TGTGCCAGCAGCTTACTAAGCGGGGGGGCAGGTGAGCAGTTCTTC | CASSLLSGGAGEQFF
once | TRBJ1-1 | TRBV11-2 | - | TGTGCCAGCAGCTCCGGGACACATTTCAACACTGAAGCTTTCTTT | CASSSGTHFNTEAFF
- | TRBJ2-5 | TRBV2 | TRBD1 | TGTGCCAGAAAACCGACAGGGAGAGAGACCCAGTACTTC | CARKPTGRETQYF
- | TRBJ2-1 | TRBV10-3 | TRBD1 | TGTGCCATGGGACAGACCTACAATGAGCAGTTCTTC | CAMGQTYNEQFF
- | TRBJ2-7 | TRBV6-1 | - | TGTGCCAGCAGTGGTACCTACGAGCAGTACTTC | CASSGTYEQYF
- | TRBJ1-1 | TRBV5-1 | - | TGCGCCAGCAGCTTGGTGGCGGGATCCGCGGGTGAAGCTTTCTTT | CASSLVAGSAGEAFF
once | TRBJ2-1 | TRBV9 | TRBD2 | TGTGCCAGCAGCGTTGATAGCGGGGGGGGATACAATGAGCAGTTCTTC | CASSVDSGGGYNEQFF
- | TRBJ1-5 | TRBV7-9 | - | TGTGCCAGCAGCTTAGTGGCCGGGAATGGAGGACAGCCCCAGCATTTT | CASSLVAGNGGQPQHF